This is a list of T cell receptor beta chains from one sample in a study of CD8 T cells in Susac syndrome. TCRdb re-derived calls from the immunoSEQ multiplex PCR reads in MiXCR, one entry per CDR3 protein. The sample records hundreds of thousands of distinct CDR3 sequences, 90% to 95% being singletons. The sequencing sample was made of CD4+ T cells from PBMCs. The receptors here all came from a human donor with multiple sclerosis. CDR3s include the opening cysteine and the closing phenylalanine or tryptophan. The D gene is left open where the match is weak. Where a row states a size, it is once, few, many or the class of an expanded clone; other rows omit it.

v_call	clone_size	j_call	d_call	cdr3_nt	cdr3_aa
TRBV30	once	TRBJ1-1	TRBD1	TGTGCCTACTCCGGGACAGGGGGGAAGAACACTGAAGCTTTCTTT	CAYSGTGGKNTEAFF
TRBV7-9	.	TRBJ2-7	.	TGTGCCAGCAAAATACCGGGGTCGGGCGAGCAGTACTTC	CASKIPGSGEQYF
TRBV12-5	.	TRBJ1-5	TRBD1	TGTGCTAGTGGAGCCGGGACAGGGCGACAGCCCCAGCATTTT	CASGAGTGRQPQHF
TRBV20-1	.	TRBJ2-3	.	TGCAGTGCTCCGCTGGGGGCGTTCGGCGATACGCAGTATTTT	CSAPLGAFGDTQYF
TRBV9	.	TRBJ1-2	.	TGTGCCAGCAGCGCCCGAGGGGGGTTTGGCTACACCTTC	CASSARGGFGYTF
TRBV5-5	.	TRBJ2-1	.	TGTGCCAGCAGCCCCGACTCCCGAAGGGAGTTCTTC	CASSPDSRREFF
TRBV6-1	few	TRBJ2-3	.	TGTGCCAGCAACGGACCCCTAGATGGGGGTACGCAGTATTTT	CASNGPLDGGTQYF
TRBV4-1	.	TRBJ2-1	TRBD1	TGCGCCAGCAGCCAAGCGGGACAGGCGACCAATGAGCAGTTCTTC	CASSQAGQATNEQFF
TRBV19	few	TRBJ2-3	TRBD1	TGTGCCAGTAGTTTCCGACAGGGAACAGATACGCAGTATTTT	CASSFRQGTDTQYF
TRBV30	once	TRBJ1-2	.	TGTGCCTGGAGTGACCTACAGGGCGCTCTTGGCTACACCTTC	CAWSDLQGALGYTF
TRBV11-3	.	TRBJ2-2	TRBD1	TGTGCCAGCAGGAGGGGGCAGGCGAACACCGGGGAGCTGTTTTTT	CASRRGQANTGELFF
TRBV29-1	.	TRBJ2-1	.	TGCAGCGTCATCCCGGGGGGCGGCGAGCAGTTCTTC	CSVIPGGGEQFF
TRBV7-9	.	TRBJ1-2	.	TGTGCCAGCAGCTTCGGACAACCAGGGGATGGCTACACCTTC	CASSFGQPGDGYTF
TRBV9	.	TRBJ2-7	TRBD2	TGTGCCAGCAGCTTTAGCGGGGACCGGGGTGAGCAGTACTTC	CASSFSGDRGEQYF
TRBV5-1	once	TRBJ1-4	TRBD1	TGCGCCAGCAGCCGCTCGACAGGGGCTGAAAAACTGTTTTTT	CASSRSTGAEKLFF
TRBV3-1	.	TRBJ1-1	.	TGTGCCAGCAGCCTAATAAACACTGAAGCTTTCTTT	CASSLINTEAFF
TRBV4-1	.	TRBJ1-2	.	TGCGCCAGCAGCCAACCAGCAGGGCCCCGGGACTTCTATAGCTACACCTTC	CASSQPAGPRDFYSYTF
TRBV6-6	.	TRBJ1-2	.	TGTGCCAGCAGTTACGGGGGAGACTATGGCTACACCTTC	CASSYGGDYGYTF
TRBV5-1	.	TRBJ1-4	.	TGCGCCAGCAGCTTTCAGGGCATGGGAGGTGAAAAACTGTTTTTT	CASSFQGMGGEKLFF